These 15 T cell receptor beta chains came from one sample sequenced in a study of T cell repertoires and HLA-DP antigens (dated by TCRdb to the late 2010s). Antigens for these TCRs are unknown. Library method: the immunoSEQ multiplex PCR assay. TCRdb took this table from immuneACCESS and kept in-frame rearrangements with V and J called. Such tables lack part of the clones; where checked against another copy, unresolved V genes explain under half of the gap, and the rest is unexplained. For this sample the table gives about 89,000 clones, of which around nine tenths were detected only once. The ten largest clones add up to roughly 1.6% of the sample. The sample was CD4+ T cells from PBMCs. The source of these receptors is a man aged 45-65 years in good health and CMV-seronegative.

V is TRBV5-6 and J is TRBJ2-7; 9 bases align to TRBD1. V dropped 6 bases and J dropped 5; count of bases not matched to a gene: 12. The CDR3 covers 15 residues. Germline V CDR1 and CDR2: SGHDT, YYEEEE. CDR3 protein: CASILYRDRDDEQYF. CDR3 nucleotide sequence: TGTGCCAGCATCCTTTACCGGGACAGGGACGACGAGCAGTACTTC.

This chain connects TRBV5-5 to TRBJ2-7, with D possibly TRBD1 on 6 matching bases. CDR3 length: 13 residues. Looked up from germline, CDR1 is SGHKS and CDR2 is YYEKEE (reference sequence). V lost 5 bases and J lost 2, with 11 bases in between. The CDR3 DNA sequence: TGTGCCAGCAGTCAACAGGGAGCCTACGAGCAGTACTTC. This translates into CASSQQGAYEQYF.

The chain has TRBV15 and TRBJ2-7; D is unresolved. CDR3 length equals 14 residues. Trimming took 0 bases from V and 0 from J, leaving 6 bases between them. Looked up from germline, CDR1 is LNHNV and CDR2 is YYDKDF (reference sequence). CDR3 coding DNA: TGTGCCACCAGCAGAGATAGGGCCTCCTACGAGCAGTACTTC. Amino acids: CATSRDRASYEQYF. The full variable domain, completed using reference TRBV15 and TRBJ2-7, is DAMVIQNPRYQVTQFGKPVTLSCSQTLNHNVMYWYQQKSSQAPKLLFHYYDKDFNNEADTPDNFQSRRPNTSFCFLDIRSPGLGDTAMYLCATSRDRASYEQYFGPGTRLTVT.

The chain employs TRBV7-2 and TRBJ2-3; D may correspond to TRBD1 or TRBD2 (5 bases each). The CDR3 runs 13 residues. CDR1 and CDR2 from the germline V gene are SGHTA and FQGNSA. The ends were cut back, 8 bases at V and 7 bases at J, with 16 bases in the middle. CDR3 coding DNA: TGTGCCAGCTTGGGGGACCAGCGACATACGCAGTATTTT. Its protein product is CASLGDQRHTQYF.

The sample holds a few counts of this clone. J is TRBJ2-3 and V is TRBV19; D is ambiguous. With 5 bases removed from V and 0 bases from J, the gap between germline ends came to 9 bases. Per the germline V gene, CDR1 is LNHDA and CDR2 is SQIVND (reference sequence). The CDR3 sequence is 14 residues long. CDR3 nucleotides: TGTGCCAGTAGTTTGTCAACTAGCACAGATACGCAGTATTTT. Protein sequence: CASSLSTSTDTQYF.

The genes are TRBV5-1 and TRBJ1-1; possible D gene TRBD1, 5 bases. Germline lookup yields CDR1 SGHRS and CDR2 YFSETQ. The CDR3 covers 14 residues. Trimming took off 5 bases at V and 1 base at J, with 12 bases between the two ends. The CDR3 loop is CASSWDGTNTEAFF. The CDR3 bases are TGCGCCAGCAGTTGGGACGGGACGAACACTGAAGCTTTCTTT. Full variable domain (outside the CDR3, taken from reference TRBV5-1 and TRBJ1-1): KAGVTQTPRYLIKTRGQQVTLSCSPISGHRSVSWYQQTPGQGLQFLFEYFSETQRNKGNFPGRFSGRQFSNSRSEMNVSTLELGDSALYLCASSWDGTNTEAFFGQGTRLTVV.

The table lists this clone with a few counts. The V call is TRBV2, the J call TRBJ1-4; perhaps TRBD1 as D (5 bases). CDR1 and CDR2 (germline): SNHLY, FYNNEI. The CDR3 is 14 residues long. V was shortened by 8 bases and J by 5 bases, with 15 bases between the two germline ends. CDR3 sequence: CASRRRDSNEKLFF. As DNA, the CDR3 is TGTGCCAGCCGTCGCCGGGACTCGAATGAAAAACTGTTTTTT.

This chain links TRBV6-1 with TRBJ1-1, with D perhaps TRBD1 (5 bases). The CDR3 loop spans 13 amino acids. V was shortened by 5 bases and J by 4 bases, with 11 bases between the two germline ends. Germline CDR1 is MNHNS and CDR2 is SASEGT. CDR3 in amino acids: CASSRGRGTEAFF. The DNA of the CDR3 is TGTGCCAGCAGTCGGGGAAGGGGCACTGAAGCTTTCTTT.

The rearrangement links TRBV4-2 to TRBJ1-6; D gene ambiguous. Germline V CDR1 and CDR2: LGHNA, YNFKEQ. The ends were cut back, 1 base at V and 6 bases at J, with 7 bases in the middle. The CDR3 spans 14 residues. The CDR3 bases are TGTGCCAGCAGCCAAGCTGACGGTAATTCACCCCTCCACTTT. The encoded protein is CASSQADGNSPLHF.

The rearrangement uses TRBV28 and TRBJ2-5; weak D call: TRBD2 (7 bases). The CDR3 extends over 13 amino acids. Germline CDR1 is MDHEN and CDR2 is SYDVKM. The ends were cut back, 3 bases at V and 5 bases at J, with 10 bases in the middle. In DNA, the CDR3 is TGTGCCAGCAGTTTGGGGGGGCCGGAGACCCAGTACTTC. Translating it yields CASSLGGPETQYF.

The chain has TRBV7-9 and TRBJ2-2; D remains ambiguous. Trimming left V 2 bases short and J 6 bases short, with 7 bases between. The CDR3 extends over 13 amino acids. Germline V gives CDR1 SEHNR, CDR2 FQNEAQ (reference sequence). CDR3 loop: CASSLSGSGELFF. The CDR3 nucleotides read TGTGCCAGCAGCTTATCGGGTTCCGGGGAGCTGTTTTTT.

This clone was counted a few times. This chain joins TRBV19 and TRBJ1-2, with D unresolved. The germline V gene has CDR1 LNHDA and CDR2 SQIVND (reference sequence). V was cut by 6 bases and J by 7 bases, with 15 bases left in between. The CDR3 runs to 13 residues. CDR3 in DNA: TGTGCCAGTAGGGGAACGATTAGAACTGGCTACACCTTC. This sequence encodes CASRGTIRTGYTF.

A few counts support this clone. The J gene is TRBJ2-7, the V gene TRBV2; D unresolved. CDR1 SNHLY and CDR2 FYNNEI come from the germline V gene. V dropped 4 bases and J dropped 1 base, with 14 bases sitting between them. The CDR3 consists of 15 residues. CDR3 nucleotides: TGTGCCAGCAGTGTTAGATTTTCAGTGTCCTACGAGCAGTACTTC. As protein: CASSVRFSVSYEQYF.

The rearrangement links TRBV27 to TRBJ1-6; 7 bases agree with TRBD1. V was clipped by 0 bases and J by 7 bases; unmatched bases: 3. Germline loops: CDR1 MNHEY, CDR2 SMNVEV (reference sequence). CDR3 length: 15 residues. The CDR3 nucleotides read TGTGCCAGCAGTTTATCCCGACAGGGAAATTCACCCCTCCACTTT. It specifies CASSLSRQGNSPLHF.

V gene TRBV6-5 combines with J gene TRBJ1-2, with 10 bases matching TRBD1. The J segment lost 3 bases and the V segment lost 6 bases, leaving 1 base of the junction unmatched. This CDR3 has 13 residues. The germline V gene has CDR1 MNHEY and CDR2 SVGAGI. The CDR3 nucleotides are TGTGCCAGCAGCGGGACAGGGGACTATGGCTACACCTTC. It encodes CASSGTGDYGYTF.